This TCR beta chain was profiled in a study of neurological immune-mediated disorders. From the 5' RACE reads, TCRdb called clonotypes with MiXCR, one entry per CDR3 protein. The table shows tens of thousands of distinct CDR3 sequences, with 13% occurring only once. The CDR3 is 13 residues long. Per germline, CDR1 DFQATT and CDR2 SNEGSKA (reference sequence). Losses at the gene ends were 6 bases for V and 1 base for J; bases not matched to a gene: 4. Noted time point: longitudinal time-point 2. This clonotype was seen many times. The sequenced material came from PBMCs. The rearrangement links TRBV20-1 to TRBJ1-1; 8 bases are shared with TRBD1. The clonotype originates from a female donor with HTLV-1-associated myelopathy (HAM/TSP). The CDR3 region has the DNA TGCAGTGCGGCCGGGACAGGGAACACTGAAGCTTTCTTT. Translating gives CSAAGTGNTEAFF.